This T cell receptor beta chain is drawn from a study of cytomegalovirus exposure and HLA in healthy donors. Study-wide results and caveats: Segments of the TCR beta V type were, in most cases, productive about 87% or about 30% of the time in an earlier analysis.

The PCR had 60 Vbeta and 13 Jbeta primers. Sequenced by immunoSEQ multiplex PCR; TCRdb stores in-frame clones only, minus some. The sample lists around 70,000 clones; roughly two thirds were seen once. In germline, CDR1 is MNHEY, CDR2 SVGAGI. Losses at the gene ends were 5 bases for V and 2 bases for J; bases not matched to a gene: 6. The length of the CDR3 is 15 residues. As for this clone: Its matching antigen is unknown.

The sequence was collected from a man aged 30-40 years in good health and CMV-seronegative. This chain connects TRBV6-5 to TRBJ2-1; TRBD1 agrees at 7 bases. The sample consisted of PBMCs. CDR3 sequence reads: CASSQLDRPYNEQFF. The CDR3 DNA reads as TGTGCCAGCAGTCAGTTGGACAGGCCCTACAATGAGCAGTTCTTC.